These T cell receptor beta chains were read from a single sample in a study of human T cells and chemical hapten exposure. MiXCR, run by TCRdb on the RACE reads, gives a single entry per CDR3 protein. The table lists about 260,000 distinct CDR3 sequences, approximately 8.6% of them singletons. The sample here was whole blood, taken in connection with sensitization to the hapten diphenylcyclopropenone (DPC). The origin of the receptors is a woman aged 40 to 50 with alopecia areata. Some clones in this sample may be carry-over from other donors' samples. The CDR3 runs from the conserved cysteine through the conserved F or W. The order of the fields is J gene, D gene, V gene, clone size, CDR3 protein, CDR3 DNA. The D gene is left open where the match is weak. The listing skips clone size in some rows; elsewhere it reads once, few, many or a size class.

>TRBJ2-3|TRBD2|TRBV7-2|few
CASGGLAGTDTQYF
TGTGCCAGCGGCGGACTAGCGGGAACAGATACGCAGTATTTT
>TRBJ1-6|-|TRBV6-1|few
CASSEGGSPLHF
TGTGCCAGCAGTGAAGGGGGATCACCCCTCCACTTT
>TRBJ2-2|TRBD2|TRBV7-9|few
CASSPPGLAGTGELFF
TGTGCCAGCAGCCCACCAGGACTAGCGGGGACCGGGGAGCTGTTTTTT
>TRBJ2-3|-|TRBV15|-
CASTSGPPLYTQYF
TGTGCCTCCACGTCTGGACCCCCGTTGTATACGCAGTATTTT
>TRBJ2-1|TRBD2|TRBV11-1|few
CASSLVREGNEQFF
TGTGCCAGCAGCTTGGTGCGGGAGGGAAATGAGCAGTTCTTC
>TRBJ2-7|-|TRBV6-5|-
CASSYSSAKASSYEQYF
TGTGCCAGCAGTTACTCCAGCGCCAAAGCGAGCTCCTACGAGCAGTACTTC
>TRBJ2-5|TRBD1|TRBV27|-
CASSLWDRKETQYF
TGTGCCAGCAGTTTATGGGACAGGAAAGAGACCCAGTACTTC
>TRBJ2-7|-|TRBV10-3|many
CAISADYEQYF
TGTGCCATCAGTGCGGACTACGAGCAGTACTTC
>TRBJ1-1|-|TRBV6-2/TRBV6-3|many
CASSYSYRRPNTEAFF
TGTGCCAGCAGTTACTCGTACAGGAGACCGAACACTGAAGCTTTCTTT
>TRBJ2-7|-|TRBV27|-
CAFRSQPYEQYF
TGTGCCTTCCGGAGTCAGCCCTACGAGCAGTACTTC
>TRBJ1-2|-|TRBV15|few
CATSRTTILSDGYTF
TGTGCCACCAGCAGGACCACCATTTTGTCTGATGGCTACACCTTC
>TRBJ1-1|-|TRBV2|-
CASLTDGMNTEAFF
TGTGCCAGCTTAACGGACGGCATGAACACTGAAGCTTTCTTT
>TRBJ1-2|-|TRBV7-9|few
CASSIGTYGYTF
TGTGCCAGCAGCATTGGTACCTATGGCTACACCTTC
>TRBJ1-5|-|TRBV7-9|-
CASSLAGAHSQPQHF
TGTGCCAGCAGCTTAGCGGGGGCACACTCTCAGCCCCAGCATTTT
>TRBJ2-1|TRBD1|TRBV29-1|-
CSASTGGLYNEQFF
TGCAGCGCATCGACAGGGGGCTTGTACAATGAGCAGTTCTTC
>TRBJ2-7|TRBD2|TRBV19|-
CASSIDGGSYEQYF
TGTGCCAGTAGTATAGACGGGGGGTCCTACGAGCAGTACTTC
>TRBJ2-7|TRBD2|TRBV5-6|few
CASSARGLAGSYEQYF
TGTGCCAGCAGCGCTCGGGGACTAGCGGGGTCCTACGAGCAGTACTTC
>TRBJ2-3|TRBD1|TRBV2|few
CASRRDRGRRTDTQYF
TGTGCCAGCAGACGCGACAGGGGGCGTAGGACAGATACGCAGTATTTT
>TRBJ2-3|-|TRBV6-2/TRBV6-3|-
CASSFRSPDTQYF
TGTGCCAGCAGTTTTCGAAGCCCAGATACGCAGTATTTT
>TRBJ2-4|-|TRBV12-3/TRBV12-4|few
CASRPETAAKNIQYF
TGTGCCAGTCGACCGGAAACGGCAGCCAAAAACATTCAGTACTTC
>TRBJ2-1|-|TRBV28|-
CASSLSAFNEQFF
TGTGCCAGCAGTTTATCGGCTTTTAATGAGCAGTTCTTC
>TRBJ2-1|-|TRBV24-1|many
CATADSGPPHEQFF
TGTGCCACCGCTGATTCTGGCCCTCCCCATGAGCAGTTCTTC
>TRBJ2-3|TRBD1|TRBV28|few
CASSSRQGAIDTQYF
TGTGCCAGCAGTTCGAGACAGGGGGCCATTGATACGCAGTATTTT
>TRBJ1-1|TRBD1|TRBV6-5|few
CASSYAWTGRPEAFF
TGTGCCAGCAGTTACGCGTGGACAGGGCGCCCTGAAGCTTTCTTT
>TRBJ1-4|-|TRBV28|many
CASSRTLSRGEKLFF
TGTGCCAGCAGTCGTACCCTAAGCCGGGGTGAAAAACTGTTTTTT
>TRBJ1-1|-|TRBV4-2|many
CASSQVGGPNTEAFF
TGTGCCAGCAGCCAAGTAGGGGGACCGAACACTGAAGCTTTCTTT
>TRBJ2-1|TRBD2|TRBV7-2|-
CASRPGGSRNEQFF
TGTGCCAGCAGGCCCGGCGGGAGTAGGAATGAGCAGTTCTTC
>TRBJ1-4|TRBD1|TRBV27|-
CASSLLGQRKEKLFF
TGTGCCAGCAGTTTATTGGGACAGAGAAAAGAAAAACTGTTTTTT
>TRBJ2-5|-|TRBV29-1|-
CSAETGIHQETQYF
TGCAGCGCTGAGACAGGAATACACCAAGAGACCCAGTACTTC
>TRBJ2-1|-|TRBV7-9|-
CASSLVTLNNEQFF
TGTGCCAGCAGCTTAGTTACATTAAACAATGAGCAGTTCTTC
>TRBJ1-5|TRBD1|TRBV20-1|-
CSATRQGGSNQPQHF
TGCAGTGCTACAAGACAGGGAGGCAGCAATCAGCCCCAGCATTTT
>TRBJ2-7|-|TRBV18|-
CASSPTQTGNYEQYF
TGTGCCAGCTCACCCACGCAGACAGGCAACTACGAGCAGTACTTC
>TRBJ1-3|-|TRBV20-1|-
CSARDMAGAGNTIYF
TGCAGTGCTAGAGACATGGCAGGGGCTGGAAACACCATATATTTT
>TRBJ2-3|TRBD2|TRBV7-9|few
CASSPRASGRPDTQYF
TGTGCCAGCAGCCCTCGCGCTAGCGGGCGCCCAGATACGCAGTATTTT
>TRBJ2-1|-|TRBV18|-
CASSPPGYDEQFF
TGTGCCAGCTCACCACCAGGCTACGATGAGCAGTTCTTC
>TRBJ2-2|TRBD2|TRBV6-6|few
CASSYSGSTGELFF
TGTGCCAGCAGTTACAGCGGGAGTACCGGGGAGCTGTTTTTT
>TRBJ2-4|TRBD2|TRBV6-2/TRBV6-3|-
CASSTPPASGADKNIQYF
TGTGCCAGCAGTACCCCCCCTGCTAGCGGAGCCGACAAAAACATTCAGTACTTC
>TRBJ1-1|-|TRBV20-1|many
CSAPVQPNTEAFF
TGCAGTGCGCCGGTCCAGCCGAACACTGAAGCTTTCTTT
>TRBJ1-2|-|TRBV5-6|-
CASGSPIYGYTF
TGTGCCAGCGGTTCACCGATCTATGGCTACACCTTC
>TRBJ2-7|-|TRBV6-2/TRBV6-3|few
CASSYETSRLYEQYF
TGTGCCAGCAGTTACGAGACCTCCCGGCTTTACGAGCAGTACTTC
>TRBJ2-3|-|TRBV6-5|few
CASSYSNPGGADTQYF
TGTGCCAGCAGTTACTCGAACCCCGGTGGGGCAGATACGCAGTATTTT
>TRBJ2-1|TRBD2|TRBV29-1|medium-sized
CSVEGTSGNPWIGEQFF
TGCAGCGTTGAAGGAACTAGCGGGAATCCGTGGATCGGTGAGCAGTTCTTC
>TRBJ1-1|-|TRBV7-3|many
CASSLGYYTEAFF
TGTGCCAGCAGCTTAGGATACTACACTGAAGCTTTCTTT
>TRBJ2-2|-|TRBV6-1|-
CASREPRSTGELFF
TGTGCCAGCAGGGAACCAAGGTCCACCGGGGAGCTGTTTTTT
>TRBJ2-7|-|TRBV28|few
CASTVSGAAYEQYF
TGTGCCAGCACCGTTAGCGGAGCAGCCTACGAGCAGTACTTC
>TRBJ1-2|-|TRBV3-1|few
CASSPMERYYGYTF
TGTGCCAGCAGTCCCATGGAAAGGTACTATGGCTACACCTTC
>TRBJ1-5|-|TRBV28|few
CASSLTQMGNQPQHF
TGTGCCAGCAGTCTTACTCAGATGGGCAATCAGCCCCAGCATTTT
>TRBJ1-3|-|TRBV7-2|few
CASRKPGQLSGNTIYF
TGTGCCAGCAGGAAACCAGGACAGCTCTCTGGAAACACCATATATTTT
>TRBJ1-1|-|TRBV5-8|few
CASSTRVNGAEAFF
TGTGCCAGCAGCACCAGGGTGAATGGGGCTGAAGCTTTCTTT
>TRBJ2-3|-|TRBV27|few
CASSLGSLLLSTDTQYF
TGTGCCAGCAGTTTAGGGTCGCTCCTCCTGAGCACAGATACGCAGTATTTT
>TRBJ2-2|TRBD2|TRBV27|few
CASTHGTSGGELFF
TGTGCCAGCACCCATGGGACTAGCGGCGGGGAGCTGTTTTTT
>TRBJ2-7|-|TRBV2|few
CASIGPPRDGMKF
TGTGCCAGCATCGGACCACCGCGGGACGGAATGAAATTC